This TCR beta chain was sequenced in a study of control samples from healthy donors and cancer patients. Germline V gene lookup returns CDR1 LNHDA and CDR2 SQIVND (reference sequence). This CDR3 comprises 15 residues. The V and J ends lost 3 bases and 2 bases respectively, with 14 bases between them. The table came from immunoSEQ multiplex PCR; TCRdb's copy has only in-frame clones and leaves some out. The sample records roughly 140,000 clones, over 90% being singletons. The chain has TRBV19 and TRBJ2-7; a weak D match, TRBD1 (7 bases). This TCR was recovered from a man in his fifties or sixties in good health. The sequenced sample consisted of blood. The CDR3 DNA reads as TGTGCCAGTAGTATCGGGGGACAGAGGACCTACGAGCAGTACTTC. It specifies CASSIGGQRTYEQYF. Based on the CDR3 plus reference TRBV19 and TRBJ2-7, the full variable domain is DGGITQSPKYLFRKEGQNVTLSCEQNLNHDAMYWYRQDPGQGLRLIYYSQIVNDFQKGDIAEGYSVSREKKESFPLTVTSAQKNPTAFYLCASSIGGQRTYEQYFGPGTRLTVT.